Listed below are T cell receptor beta chains from one sample, sequenced in a study of shared clonotypes between healthy human individuals. The table came from immunoSEQ multiplex PCR; TCRdb's copy has only in-frame clones and leaves some out. The sample contains about 2,100,000 clones, about 92% of which appear only once. Sequenced input: naive CD8+ T cells from PBMCs. These receptors came from a man in his late teens or twenties in good health. Some clones in this sample may be carry-over from other donors' samples. Both conserved end residues are part of each CDR3. D genes are given only for firm matches. Clone sizes are given selectively: once, few, many, or a class where the clone is expanded.

V	size	D	J	DNA	CDR3
TRBV9	.	.	TRBJ1-1	TGTGCCAGCAGCGTATTGGGGGACACTGAAGCTTTCTTT	CASSVLGDTEAFF
TRBV2	.	.	TRBJ1-4	TGTGCCAGCAGTCTCAGGGAGATCGATACTAATGAAAAACTGTTTTTT	CASSLREIDTNEKLFF
TRBV4-2	.	.	TRBJ2-5	TGTGCCAGCAGCCAGGACGTTCGGGAGACCCAGTACTTC	CASSQDVRETQYF
TRBV7-8	once	.	TRBJ2-3	TGTGCCAGCAGTCTGACAGAGCCCTCTTTCACAGATACGCAGTATTTT	CASSLTEPSFTDTQYF
TRBV13	.	.	TRBJ1-1	TGTGCCAGCAGCTTCGGGGCCGAAGCTTTCTTT	CASSFGAEAFF
TRBV27	.	.	TRBJ2-3	TGTGCCAGCAGTCCCGGGACCACAGATACGCAGTATTTT	CASSPGTTDTQYF
TRBV5-4	.	.	TRBJ2-5	TGTGCCAGCAGCGCACAAGAGACCCAGTACTTC	CASSAQETQYF
TRBV19	once	TRBD2	TRBJ2-5	TGTGCCAGTAGAATCCGGGACTACACGGGGGAGACCCAGTACTTC	CASRIRDYTGETQYF
TRBV28	.	TRBD1	TRBJ1-1	TGTGCCAGCAGTTTCGACAGGGGCATGAACACTGAAGCTTTCTTT	CASSFDRGMNTEAFF
TRBV6-6	.	.	TRBJ2-4	TGTGCCAGCATCGACTCCGGGATTGGCAAAAACATTCAGTACTTC	CASIDSGIGKNIQYF
TRBV11-2	.	.	TRBJ2-1	TGTGCCAGCAGCTTGATCCGGGACACTGGAGCCGAGCAGTTCTTC	CASSLIRDTGAEQFF
TRBV7-9	.	.	TRBJ1-5	TGTGCCAGCAGCTTAGGGTCAGCCCAGCATTTT	CASSLGSAQHF
TRBV14	once	TRBD1	TRBJ1-1	TGTGCCAGCAGCCCGACAGGGAGCACTGAAGCTTTCTTT	CASSPTGSTEAFF
TRBV7-9	.	.	TRBJ2-5	TGTGCCAGCAGCTTAGGGAAAGCGGCGGTACAAGAGACCCAGTACTTC	CASSLGKAAVQETQYF
TRBV6-5	.	.	TRBJ2-6	TGTGCCGGGGGTGATGGGGCCAACGTCCTGACTTTC	CAGGDGANVLTF
TRBV5-8	.	.	TRBJ2-7	TGTGCCAGCAGGCTGGGGGCATGGGAGCAGTACTTC	CASRLGAWEQYF
TRBV7-3	.	.	TRBJ2-2	TGTGCCAGCAGCTTATTGACAGGGGAGCTGTTTTTT	CASSLLTGELFF
TRBV5-6	.	.	TRBJ2-7	TGTGCCAGCAGCTTGGAGCGCCAGGGTAGTTCCTACGAGCAGTACTTC	CASSLERQGSSYEQYF
TRBV27	once	.	TRBJ1-5	TGTGCCAGCAGAACAGGGCTAGGCAATCAGCCCCAGCATTTT	CASRTGLGNQPQHF
TRBV4-1	.	TRBD1	TRBJ2-7	TGCGCCAGCAGCTGGCGCCGGGACAGCGGCTACGAGCAGTACTTC	CASSWRRDSGYEQYF